This T cell receptor beta chain comes out of a study of siplizumab effects on memory and regulatory T cells. Turning to this clone: Antigen unknown.

Trimming removed 4 bases from V and 6 bases from J; junction bases left unmatched: 8. Germline CDR1 reads SGHDT; CDR2 reads YYEEEE. This CDR3 comprises 15 residues. Study-wide points: Memory cells seemed less diverse than naive T cells, which seemed major alloresponse contributors.

Measured with immunoSEQ multiplex PCR; TCRdb has only the in-frame clones, and not every one. The sample lists tens of thousands of clones; approximately 87% were seen once. The specimen was memory CD4+ T cells sorted from blood. The rearrangement joins TRBV5-6 to TRBJ2-2; 8 bases are shared with TRBD1. The TCR comes from a human donor in good health. DNA of the CDR3: TGTGCCAGCAGCATTGTGACAGGGGATTCCGGGGAGCTGTTTTTT. This sequence encodes CASSIVTGDSGELFF.